This T cell receptor (beta chain) stems from a study of cytomegalovirus exposure and HLA in healthy donors. Study-level points and caveats: The authors later linked a missense DCLRE1C variant to TCR beta V- and J-gene trimming. DRB1 showed the most TCR associations and HLA-C the fewest in a later analysis, as rates varied by HLA locus.

The V and J ends lost 1 base and 8 bases respectively, with 15 bases between them. There are 15 residues in the CDR3. Germline loops: CDR1 MGHRA, CDR2 YSYEKL. About this clone: As yet, its antigen is unknown.

The PCR had 60 Vbeta and 13 Jbeta primers. TCRdb keeps only in-frame clones here, not all; method: immunoSEQ multiplex PCR. The repertoire shows over 110,000 clones; the top ten hold 0.75% to 1%. The V gene is TRBV4-1, the J gene TRBJ2-4; D is perhaps TRBD1 (5 bases). The sequence derives from a male donor in good health and CMV-seronegative. The source material was PBMCs. CDR3 DNA sequence: TGCGCCAGCAGCCAAGGGACAAGTGTGCCGCACATTCAGTACTTC. It specifies CASSQGTSVPHIQYF.